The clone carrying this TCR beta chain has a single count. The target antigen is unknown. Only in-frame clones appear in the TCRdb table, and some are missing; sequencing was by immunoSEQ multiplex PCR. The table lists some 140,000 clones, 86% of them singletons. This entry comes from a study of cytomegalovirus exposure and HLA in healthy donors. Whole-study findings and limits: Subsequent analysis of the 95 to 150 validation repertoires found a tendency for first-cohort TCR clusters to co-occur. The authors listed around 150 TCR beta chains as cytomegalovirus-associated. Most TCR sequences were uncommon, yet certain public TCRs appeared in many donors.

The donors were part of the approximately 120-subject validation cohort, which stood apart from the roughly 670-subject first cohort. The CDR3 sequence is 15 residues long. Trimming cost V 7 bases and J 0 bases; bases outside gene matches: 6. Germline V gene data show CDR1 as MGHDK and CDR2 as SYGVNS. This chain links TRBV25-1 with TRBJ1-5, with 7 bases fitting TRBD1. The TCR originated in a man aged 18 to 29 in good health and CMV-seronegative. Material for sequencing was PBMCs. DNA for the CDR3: TGTGCCAGCATGTCCGGGACAGCTAGCAATCAGCCCCAGCATTTT. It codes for CASMSGTASNQPQHF.